These T cell receptor beta chains were read from a single sample in a study of CD8+CD57+ T cells in acquired aplastic anemia. TCRdb redid the calling of the reads with MiXCR, one entry per CDR3 protein. The table records 200,000 or so distinct CDR3 sequences, less than 65% of them present only once. The sample taken for sequencing was sorted CD4+, CD8+, or CD8+CD57+ T cells (not recorded which) from PBMCs. Receptors were obtained from a human donor with severe aplastic anemia or a healthy control (not recorded which). CDR3s include the opening cysteine and the closing phenylalanine or tryptophan. D genes are given only for firm matches. Rows may omit the clone size; those that give it use once, few, many or a size class.

J gene	clone size	V gene	D gene	CDR3 protein	CDR3 DNA
TRBJ2-7	.	TRBV10-3	.	CASRPDGSLYEQYF	TGTGCCAGCAGACCGGACGGCAGCCTCTACGAGCAGTACTTC
TRBJ1-5	few	TRBV20-1	.	CSATPGQNNQPQHF	TGCAGTGCCACTCCCGGGCAGAACAATCAGCCCCAGCATTTT
TRBJ1-2	few	TRBV24-1	.	CATRGSSYSANYGYTF	TGTGCCACCCGGGGATCTAGCTATTCAGCTAACTATGGCTACACCTTC
TRBJ2-5	few	TRBV5-6	.	CASSRTVQETQYF	TGTGCCAGCAGCCGGACGGTACAAGAGACCCAGTACTTC
TRBJ2-3	many	TRBV7-6	TRBD2	CASSLSAASGETDTQYF	TGTGCCAGCAGCTTAAGCGCGGCTAGCGGGGAAACAGATACGCAGTATTTT
TRBJ2-7	.	TRBV7-9	.	CASSPSVRGLEQYF	TGTGCCAGCAGCCCCTCCGTCCGGGGGCTAGAGCAGTACTTC
TRBJ2-7	.	TRBV10-3	.	CAISGGAGTSYEQYF	TGTGCCATCAGTGGTGGGGCGGGTACCTCCTACGAGCAGTACTTC
TRBJ1-5	.	TRBV15	.	CASSLWTGQPQHF	TGTGCCAGCAGCTTGTGGACTGGCCAGCCCCAGCATTTT
TRBJ1-2	once	TRBV7-9	.	CASSSQQNYGYTF	TGCGCCAGCAGCTCCCAGCAGAACTATGGCTACACCTTC
TRBJ1-5	many	TRBV19	TRBD1	CASRNWDTGGNQPQHF	TGTGCCAGTAGAAATTGGGATACAGGGGGCAATCAGCCCCAGCATTTT
TRBJ1-1	.	TRBV4-1	TRBD1	CASSQGQGAHTEAFF	TGCGCCAGCAGCCAAGGACAGGGGGCGCACACTGAAGCTTTCTTT
TRBJ1-1	once	TRBV4-1	TRBD1	CASSQPQGMFPEAFF	TGCGCCAGCAGCCAACCACAGGGGATGTTCCCTGAAGCTTTCTTT
TRBJ2-5	.	TRBV24-1	TRBD1	CATSDFPPRTGQETQYF	TGTGCCACCAGTGACTTCCCCCCTCGGACAGGGCAAGAGACCCAGTACTTC
TRBJ1-3	.	TRBV7-9	.	CASSFSSGGSGNTIYF	TGTGCCAGCAGCTTTTCGAGCGGGGGTTCCGGAAACACCATATATTTT
TRBJ2-1	many	TRBV7-2	TRBD2	CASSHPSGGAAEQFF	TGTGCCAGCAGCCACCCTAGCGGGGGGGCCGCTGAGCAGTTCTTC
TRBJ2-3	.	TRBV7-9	TRBD1	CASSYGPGGTGYVGRSQYF	TGTGCCAGCAGCTATGGTCCCGGCGGGACAGGCTACGTGGGTCGCTCGCAGTATTTT
TRBJ1-2	many	TRBV2	TRBD1	CASIRTGAYGYTF	TGTGCCAGCATCCGGACAGGGGCCTATGGCTACACCTTC
TRBJ2-3	.	TRBV7-4	.	CASSPQAASLTDTQYF	TGTGCCAGCAGCCCACAAGCGGCCAGTTTAACAGATACGCAGTATTTT
TRBJ2-3	once	TRBV12-3/TRBV12-4	.	CASSFGGSTDTQYF	TGTGCCAGCAGTTTCGGCGGGAGCACAGATACGCAGTATTTT
TRBJ2-7	.	TRBV20-1	TRBD2	CSARDTLAGSDYEQYF	TGCAGTGCTAGAGATACCCTAGCGGGAAGCGACTACGAGCAGTACTTC
TRBJ1-2	.	TRBV20-1	TRBD1	CSYRGLYGYTF	TGCAGTTACAGGGGGCTGTACGGCTACACCTTC
TRBJ1-1	.	TRBV7-2	.	CASSQDMTSGGDTEAFF	TGCGCCAGCAGCCAAGATATGACTAGCGGTGGGGACACTGAAGCTTTCTTT
TRBJ2-7	many	TRBV11-1	TRBD2	CASSFWGGAYEQYF	TGTGCCAGCAGCTTCTGGGGGGGAGCCTACGAGCAGTACTTC
TRBJ2-1	.	TRBV7-9	.	CASSPGLPDEQFF	TGTGCCAGCAGCCCAGGACTGCCGGATGAGCAGTTCTTC
TRBJ1-1	few	TRBV24-1	.	CATSDFVDGDTTEAFF	TGTGCCACCAGTGATTTTGTGGACGGAGACACCACTGAAGCTTTCTTT
TRBJ1-6	.	TRBV10-3	.	CATTGSSYNSPLHF	TGTGCCACCACCGGGAGCTCCTATAATTCACCCCTCCACTTT
TRBJ2-7	few	TRBV10-2	TRBD1	CASSDLQGVPRAYEQYF	TGCGCCAGCAGTGACCTACAGGGGGTACCCCGGGCCTACGAGCAGTACTTC
TRBJ1-5	many	TRBV2	.	CASREHGNQPQHF	TGTGCCAGCAGGGAACACGGCAATCAGCCCCAGCATTTT
TRBJ2-7	.	TRBV20-1	.	CSARDLDGLDSYEQYF	TGCAGTGCTAGAGATCTCGACGGACTCGATTCCTACGAGCAGTACTTC
TRBJ2-7	many	TRBV4-3	.	CASSQVRGGIINEQYF	TGCGCCAGCAGCCAAGTCAGGGGGGGAATCATCAACGAGCAGTACTTC
TRBJ1-1	many	TRBV4-1	.	CASSLLGGVVNTEAFF	TGCGCCAGCAGCTTACTGGGAGGGGTTGTGAACACTGAAGCTTTCTTT
TRBJ2-7	.	TRBV19	.	CASSPFQGGSSYEQYF	TGTGCCAGTAGTCCTTTCCAAGGGGGGAGCTCCTACGAGCAGTACTTC
TRBJ2-7	.	TRBV14	TRBD2	CASSPGLAGVSEQYF	TGTGCCAGCAGCCCGGGACTAGCGGGAGTGTCCGAGCAGTACTTC
TRBJ2-1	.	TRBV15	TRBD2	CATSKGNLLAGNHYNEQFF	TGTGCCACCAGCAAGGGCAACCTACTAGCGGGCAACCACTACAATGAGCAGTTCTTC
TRBJ2-3	.	TRBV24-1	.	CATSEGRASSDTQYF	TGTGCCACCAGTGAAGGACGGGCTAGTTCAGATACGCAGTATTTT
TRBJ1-2	.	TRBV29-1	TRBD1	CSAGGTGGYGYTF	TGCAGCGCCGGGGGGACAGGGGGATATGGCTACACCTTC
TRBJ2-5	.	TRBV7-2	TRBD1	CASSDSTGETQYF	TGTGCCAGCAGCGACTCGACAGGGGAGACCCAGTACTTC
TRBJ2-3	few	TRBV20-1	.	CSARKADTQYF	TGCAGTGCTAGGAAAGCGGATACGCAGTATTTT
TRBJ1-2	many	TRBV20-1	TRBD1	CSAWVGTGGGYTF	TGCAGTGCTTGGGTAGGGACAGGGGGCGGCTACACCTTC
TRBJ1-2	.	TRBV5-1	.	CASSFRGEEVGYTF	TGCGCCAGCAGCTTTCGCGGAGAGGAAGTTGGCTACACCTTC
TRBJ2-5	.	TRBV2	TRBD2	CASRTGTSGETQYF	TGTGCCAGCAGGACCGGGACTAGCGGTGAGACCCAGTACTTC
TRBJ2-3	.	TRBV19	TRBD1	CASTQGQTSTDTQYF	TGTGCCAGTACGCAGGGACAGACAAGCACAGATACGCAGTATTTT
TRBJ2-1	few	TRBV24-1	.	CATSDQAGTPKGNEQFF	TGTGCCACCAGTGATCAGGCCGGGACTCCAAAGGGAAATGAGCAGTTCTTC
TRBJ1-2	few	TRBV20-1	.	CSARDRQTYYGYTF	TGCAGTGCTAGAGACCGACAGACCTACTATGGCTACACCTTC
TRBJ2-2	.	TRBV7-3	TRBD2	CASSLTSGAYTGELFF	TGTGCCAGCAGCTTAACAAGCGGGGCGTACACCGGAGAGCTGTTTTTT
TRBJ2-1	once	TRBV9	.	CASSVDPTNEQFF	TGTGCCAGCAGCGTAGACCCCACTAATGAGCAGTTCTTC